This passage covers 22 T cell receptor beta chains from one sample sequenced in a study of chemoradiotherapy in HPV16-positive cancers. Clones were read by immunoSEQ multiplex PCR, and TCRdb kept only the in-frame ones, dropping some. The table lists 750 to 1,000 clones, 60% to 85% of them singletons. Material: tumor tissue, obtained from a patient who underwent chemoradiotherapy. The source of these receptors is a human donor with HPV-associated anogenital cancer.

This clone has a single count. The V gene is TRBV7-9, the J gene TRBJ2-1; D is perhaps TRBD1 (5 bases). V lost 6 bases and J 0 bases, leaving 15 bases between the germline ends. Germline lookup yields CDR1 SEHNR and CDR2 FQNEAQ (reference sequence). The CDR3 is 16 amino acids. The CDR3 DNA follows: TGTGCCAGCAGTCCGCTGGGAAGGGGCTCCTACAATGAGCAGTTCTTC. Protein sequence: CASSPLGRGSYNEQFF.

In this sample, this clone turned up a few times. The chain is built from TRBV4-3 and TRBJ2-3; possibly TRBD1 or TRBD2 for D (6 bases each). Per the germline V gene, CDR1 is LGHNA and CDR2 is YSLEER. The CDR3 spans 17 residues. The V gene lost 0 bases and the J gene lost 1 base, with 14 bases spanning the gap. The CDR3 loop reads CASSQDLGGRGTDTQYF. CDR3 bases: TGCGCCAGCAGCCAAGACCTGGGGGGCCGGGGCACAGATACGCAGTATTTT.

This clone was seen a few times. V and J are TRBV7-2 and TRBJ2-7, with 7 positions matching TRBD2. CDR3 length: 13 residues. V lost 5 bases to trimming and J lost 3 bases; unmatched junction nucleotides: 4. The germline V gene encodes CDR1 SGHTA and CDR2 FQGNSA. CDR3 protein: CASSTWTSYEQYF. The CDR3 nucleotides read TGTGCCAGCAGCACCTGGACTAGCTACGAGCAGTACTTC.

This clone was counted only a few times. The CDR3 reads CARSLEGGRTLDYEQYF. CDR3 in DNA: TGTGCCAGAAGCTTGGAGGGGGGTAGGACATTGGACTACGAGCAGTACTTC. The V gene is TRBV5-3, the J gene TRBJ2-7; D tentatively fits TRBD1 or TRBD2 (6 bases each). TRBV5-3 is an ORF; its function is uncertain. There are 17 residues in the CDR3. Between the trimmed V and J ends, which lost 0 bases and 3 bases, there was a span of 19 bases.

The chain couples TRBV7-9 to TRBJ2-2; D possibly matches TRBD1 or TRBD2 (5 bases each). The ends were cut back, 4 bases at V and 4 bases at J, with 19 bases in the middle. This CDR3 has 17 amino acids. Looked up from germline, CDR1 is SEHNR and CDR2 is FQNEAQ (reference sequence). As DNA, the CDR3 is TGTGCCAGCAGCTCACCGTTGGGGCGCGGGTCCACCGGGGAGCTGTTTTTT. Translation: CASSSPLGRGSTGELFF.

Here the CDR3 reads CSGDRGLGYGYTF. The DNA for the CDR3 is TGCAGCGGTGACAGGGGGCTGGGGTATGGCTACACCTTC. This chain uses TRBV29-1 with TRBJ1-2; 10 nucleotides match TRBD1. The CDR3 is 13 amino acids. Germline V lookup: CDR1 SQVTM, CDR2 ANQGSEA. The V segment lost 7 bases and the J segment 5 bases; nucleotides outside the gene matches: 7.

The chain employs TRBV2 and TRBJ1-6, with TRBD1 identical over 7 bases. The CDR3 totals 16 residues. In germline, CDR1 is SNHLY, CDR2 FYNNEI. V was clipped by 8 bases and J by 5 bases; unmatched bases: 12. CDR3 region: CASLDPNRGDNSPLHF. CDR3 bases: TGTGCCAGCCTTGACCCTAACAGGGGTGATAATTCACCCCTCCACTTT. Complete variable domain (other parts from reference TRBV2 and TRBJ1-6): EPEVTQTPSHQVTQMGQEVILRCVPISNHLYFYWYRQILGQKVEFLVSFYNNEISEKSEIFDDQFSVERPDGSNFTLKIRSTKLEDSAMYFCASLDPNRGDNSPLHFGNGTRLTVT.

This clone has just a few counts. The gene calls are TRBV7-9 and TRBJ1-2; D is unclear. Trimming took 4 bases from V and 4 from J, leaving 19 bases between them. CDR1 SEHNR and CDR2 FQNEAQ come from the germline V gene (reference sequence). CDR3 length: 16 amino acids. The CDR3 loop reads CASSSPVTPESYGYTF. The CDR3 DNA reads TGTGCCAGCAGCTCTCCGGTGACACCCGAATCCTATGGCTACACCTTC.

The rearrangement uses TRBV5-6 and TRBJ2-7; D unclear. Trimming took off 1 base at V and 6 bases at J, with 8 bases between the two ends. Germline V gene sequence: CDR1 SGHDT, CDR2 YYEEEE. This CDR3 comprises 12 residues. The CDR3 DNA reads as TGTGCCAGCAGCTTGTCACTTGGCGAGCAGTACTTC. It translates to CASSLSLGEQYF.

This chain connects TRBV5-1 to TRBJ2-7; D gene uncertain. There are 15 residues in the CDR3. Germline CDR1 reads SGHRS; CDR2 reads YFSETQ. Trimming shortened V by 6 bases and J by 0 bases, and 16 bases separated the two germline ends. CDR3 sequence (DNA): TGCGCCAGCAACCGGGTCGGGTCGAGCTCCTACGAGCAGTACTTC. It is translated as CASNRVGSSSYEQYF.

The chain has TRBV7-7 and TRBJ2-2; D not certain. This CDR3 contains 14 residues. The germline gives CDR1 SSHAT, CDR2 FNYEAQ (reference sequence). Between the trimmed V and J ends, which lost 1 base and 2 bases, there was a span of 5 bases. CDR3 sequence reads: CASSLDFNTGELFF. The CDR3 bases are TGTGCCAGCAGCTTAGACTTCAACACCGGGGAGCTGTTTTTT.

The rearrangement uses TRBV7-6 and TRBJ1-1, with D possibly TRBD1 on 6 matching bases. CDR3 length: 14 residues. Germline V gives CDR1 SGHVS, CDR2 FNYEAQ. The ends were cut back, 5 bases at V and 5 bases at J, with 15 bases in the middle. The CDR3 bases are TGTGCCAGCAGCCCAAGGGGGGGGAGGACTGAAGCTTTCTTT. Its protein product is CASSPRGGRTEAFF.

This clone has a single count. The chain uses TRBV20-1 and TRBJ2-3, with D perhaps given as TRBD1 or TRBD2 (5 bases each). The CDR3 is 11 residues long. Germline CDR1 is DFQATT and CDR2 is SNEGSKA (reference sequence). V lost 3 bases to trimming and J lost 9 bases, with 10 bases between them. CDR3 amino acids: CSASSGATQYF. CDR3 DNA: TGCAGTGCTAGTTCCGGGGCAACGCAGTATTTT.

The chain links TRBV10-3 to TRBJ2-7, with D possibly being TRBD1 (5 bases). Trimming removed 9 bases from V and 0 bases from J, with 12 bases in between. Germline loops: CDR1 ENHRY, CDR2 SYGVKD. CDR3 length equals 13 residues. In DNA, the CDR3 is TGTGCCATTGGACACCACAGCTCCTACGAGCAGTACTTC. This codes for CAIGHHSSYEQYF.

The chain has TRBV7-2 and TRBJ2-1; 12 bases map to TRBD2. The V segment lost 4 bases and the J segment 4 bases; nucleotides outside the gene matches: 5. Germline CDR1 and CDR2: SGHTA and FQGNSA. This CDR3 has 16 amino acids. The CDR3 nucleotides read TGTGCCAGCAGCTCGACCGGACTAGCGGGGTACAATGAGCAGTTCTTC. Translating gives CASSSTGLAGYNEQFF.

The J gene is TRBJ2-1, the V gene TRBV30; D not resolved. CDR3 length: 15 amino acids. Trimming removed 3 bases at V and 0 bases at J, with 12 bases between. Per germline, CDR1 GTSNPN and CDR2 SVGIG (reference sequence). The CDR3 nucleotides are TGTGCCTGGAGCCTAGACACAAGCTCCTACAATGAGCAGTTCTTC. Protein sequence: CAWSLDTSSYNEQFF.

J is TRBJ2-2 and V is TRBV30; perhaps TRBD1 as D (6 bases). The germline V and J ends were trimmed by 0 bases and 3 bases, with 11 bases remaining between them. The CDR3 covers 15 residues. Germline CDR1 and CDR2: GTSNPN and SVGIG (reference sequence). In DNA, the CDR3 is TGTGCCTGGAGTGTTGGGGGCGCGGACACCGGGGAGCTGTTTTTT. Its translation is CAWSVGGADTGELFF.

The chain carries TRBV5-6 and TRBJ2-1, with TRBD2 identical over 8 bases. The CDR3 contains 16 residues. The ends lost 0 bases at V and 0 bases at J; junction bases unmatched: 2. Germline CDR1 and CDR2: SGHDT and YYEEEE. The CDR3 reads CASSLAGGGSYNEQFF. DNA of the CDR3: TGTGCCAGCAGCTTGGCCGGGGGGGGCTCCTACAATGAGCAGTTCTTC.

V usage is TRBV9 and J usage is TRBJ2-1; 8 nucleotides align to TRBD2. Germline trimming cut 5 bases from V and 7 bases from J; bases unmatched to any gene: 14. CDR1 and CDR2 (germline): SGDLS, YYNGEE. There are 16 residues in the CDR3. The CDR3 DNA is TGTGCCAGCAGTGAGAGGGACGGGGGGGCCTGGAATGAGCAGTTCTTC. It yields the protein CASSERDGGAWNEQFF. Variable domain in full (rest from reference TRBV9 and TRBJ2-1): DSGVTQTPKHLITATGQRVTLRCSPRSGDLSVYWYQQSLDQGLQFLIQYYNGEERAKGNILERFSAQQFPDLHSELNLSSLELGDSALYFCASSERDGGAWNEQFFGPGTRLTVL.

The rearrangement joins TRBV7-4 to TRBJ1-2, with TRBD1 identical over 10 bases. Trimming cost V 10 bases and J 1 base; bases outside gene matches: 27. The CDR3 length is 21 residues. The V gene's germline CDR1 is SGHVT and CDR2 SQSDAQ. The CDR3 reads CATLGPATRTGTGVFNYGYTF. CDR3 nucleotide sequence: TGTGCCACGCTGGGCCCTGCTACACGTACGGGGACAGGGGTGTTTAACTATGGCTACACCTTC.

A few counts support this clone. The DNA of the CDR3 is TGTGCCAGCAGCGTCGGACTGTTAACGGTGGAGACCCAGTACTTC. This encodes CASSVGLLTVETQYF. The chain couples TRBV11-3 to TRBJ2-5, with D maybe TRBD2 (5 bases). This CDR3 spans 15 amino acids. Trimming cost V 5 bases and J 5 bases, with 18 bases left between them. Germline V gene data show CDR1 as SGHNT and CDR2 as YENEEA.

This sequence joins TRBV7-9 and TRBJ2-5; D is possibly TRBD2 (7 bases). Germline CDR1 and CDR2: SEHNR and FQNEAQ (reference sequence). The CDR3 covers 13 residues. Trimming removed 8 bases from V and 3 bases from J, with 13 bases in between. The CDR3 region is CASVRGREETQYF. CDR3 coding DNA: TGTGCCAGCGTGAGGGGGAGGGAAGAGACCCAGTACTTC.